The rows below give T cell receptor beta chains drawn from one sample of a study of blood T cell repertoires in COVID-19. Only in-frame clones appear in the TCRdb table, and some are missing; sequencing was by immunoSEQ multiplex PCR. The sample holds some 180,000 clones; roughly 87% are singletons and the top ten take 7.8%. What was sequenced was peripheral blood. The origin of the receptors is a woman aged 60-75 years with COVID-19, enrolled during active disease. The CDR3 runs from the conserved cysteine through the conserved F or W. The order of the fields is J gene, V gene, clone size, D gene, CDR3 protein, CDR3 DNA. The D gene is left open where the match is weak. Not every row has a clone size; where given, it reads once, few, many or a size class.

TRBJ1-2 | TRBV28 | . | . | CASSLWTNRGADGYTF | TGTGCCAGCAGTTTATGGACGAATAGGGGCGCGGATGGCTACACCTTC
TRBJ1-3 | TRBV6-1 | once | . | CASSVPGGGWSSGNTIYF | TGTGCCAGCAGTGTCCCGGGGGGGGGCTGGAGCTCTGGAAACACCATATATTTT
TRBJ1-1 | TRBV18 | . | TRBD1 | CASSPITGGPRAEAFF | TGTGCCAGCTCACCCATAACAGGGGGGCCTCGGGCTGAAGCTTTCTTT
TRBJ1-5 | TRBV7-9 | . | TRBD1 | CASSPGQGDNQPQHF | TGTGCCAGCAGCCCGGGACAGGGGGACAATCAGCCCCAGCATTTT
TRBJ1-2 | TRBV5-5 | . | . | CASSLGGAENYGYTF | TGTGCCAGCAGCTTGGGAGGCGCGGAGAATTATGGCTACACCTTC
TRBJ1-2 | TRBV19 | few | TRBD1 | CASTDRDRGALYYGYTF | TGTGCCAGTACTGACCGGGACAGGGGAGCCCTTTACTATGGCTACACCTTC
TRBJ1-2 | TRBV2 | . | TRBD1 | CASRLGQNYGYTF | TGTGCCAGCAGATTGGGACAGAACTATGGCTACACCTTC
TRBJ1-1 | TRBV20-1 | . | . | CSARGQFEAFF | TGCAGTGCTAGAGGACAGTTTGAAGCTTTCTTT
TRBJ2-7 | TRBV19 | . | TRBD2 | CASSISGLASYEQYF | TGTGCCAGTAGTATATCTGGACTAGCGAGCTACGAGCAGTACTTC
TRBJ1-5 | TRBV7-9 | . | . | CASSSNRDYQPQHF | TGTGCCAGCAGCTCCAACCGGGACTATCAGCCCCAGCATTTT
TRBJ1-6 | TRBV3-1/TRBV3-2 | . | . | CASSHDSYNSPLHF | TGTGCCAGCAGTCATGACAGCTATAATTCACCCCTCCACTTT
TRBJ1-5 | TRBV6-5 | . | TRBD1 | CASSGQAGQPQHF | TGTGCCAGCAGCGGACAGGCTGGGCAGCCCCAGCATTTT
TRBJ1-5 | TRBV11-2 | . | . | CASSLGSQSNQPQHF | TGTGCCAGCAGCTTAGGCTCACAGAGCAATCAGCCCCAGCATTTT
TRBJ2-2 | TRBV7-6 | once | . | CASSSPTGRTGELFF | TGTGCCAGCAGCTCCCCGACAGGGAGGACCGGGGAGCTGTTTTTT
TRBJ1-2 | TRBV5-1 | . | TRBD1 | CASSLGDREYGYTF | TGCGCCAGCAGCTTGGGAGACAGGGAATATGGCTACACCTTC
TRBJ1-3 | TRBV19 | . | TRBD1 | CASTGTASGNTIYF | TGTGCCAGTACCGGGACAGCTTCTGGAAACACCATATATTTT
TRBJ1-1 | TRBV7-9 | . | . | CASSLQEGGEAFF | TGTGCCAGCAGCTTACAGGAGGGCGGAGAAGCTTTCTTT
TRBJ1-6 | TRBV27 | few | . | CASSPGNSYNSPLHF | TGTGCCAGCAGTCCAGGGAACTCCTATAATTCACCCCTCCACTTT
TRBJ2-5 | TRBV7-3 | few | . | CASSPRALASGETQYF | TGTGCCAGCAGCCCCCGGGCGCTAGCGAGTGGAGAGACCCAGTACTTC
TRBJ2-3 | TRBV11-3 | once | . | CASSPSEPDTQYF | TGTGCCAGCAGCCCGAGTGAACCAGATACGCAGTATTTT
TRBJ2-3 | TRBV5-1 | . | TRBD1 | CASSPWGQGATDTQYF | TGCGCCAGCAGCCCGTGGGGACAGGGGGCGACAGATACGCAGTATTTT
TRBJ1-4 | TRBV3-1/TRBV3-2 | . | . | CASSHLSWGGSGEKLFF | TGTGCCAGCAGCCACCTGAGCTGGGGGGGGTCGGGTGAAAAACTGTTTTTT
TRBJ1-1 | TRBV5-1 | . | . | CASSLGRLNTEAFF | TGCGCCAGCAGCTTGGGGAGACTGAACACTGAAGCTTTCTTT
TRBJ1-2 | TRBV5-4 | . | TRBD1 | CASSWGQGAANYGYTF | TGTGCCAGCAGCTGGGGACAGGGGGCCGCTAACTATGGCTACACCTTC
TRBJ1-2 | TRBV25-1 | . | . | CASSSGLGYTF | TGTGCCAGCAGTTCAGGGCTTGGCTACACCTTC
TRBJ1-1 | TRBV5-1 | . | TRBD1 | CASSLGGRGQVIEAFF | TGCGCCAGCAGCCTCGGGGGCAGGGGGCAGGTCATTGAAGCTTTCTTT
TRBJ2-1 | TRBV29-1 | . | . | CSAASASWNEQFF | TGCAGTGCTGCTAGCGCGAGCTGGAATGAGCAGTTCTTC
TRBJ2-7 | TRBV19 | . | TRBD1 | CASSITGTAPYEQYF | TGTGCCAGTAGTATTACGGGGACAGCTCCCTACGAGCAGTACTTC
TRBJ2-1 | TRBV9 | few | TRBD2 | CASGWTSGNFNEQFF | TGTGCCAGCGGATGGACTAGCGGGAATTTCAATGAGCAGTTCTTC
TRBJ1-3 | TRBV5-6 | . | TRBD1 | CASSRDRAFSGNTIYF | TGTGCCAGCAGCCGGGACAGGGCCTTCTCTGGAAACACCATATATTTT
TRBJ1-2 | TRBV21-1 | . | . | CASRAKYPGRGGYTF | TGTGCCAGCAGAGCCAAATATCCAGGGAGGGGTGGCTACACCTTC
TRBJ2-1 | TRBV7-2 | . | . | CASSLAPAGSGNEQFF | TGTGCCAGCAGCTTAGCGCCGGCGGGATCAGGCAATGAGCAGTTCTTC
TRBJ2-2 | TRBV7-8 | . | . | CASSLVNSNTGELFF | TGTGCCAGCAGCTTAGTGAACAGCAACACCGGGGAGCTGTTTTTT
TRBJ1-1 | TRBV11-2 | once | TRBD1 | CASSVGQGNTEAFF | TGTGCCAGCAGCGTGGGACAGGGGAACACTGAAGCTTTCTTT
TRBJ2-7 | TRBV7-9 | . | . | CASRQAGGNEQYF | TGTGCCAGCAGACAAGCAGGGGGGAACGAGCAGTACTTC
TRBJ1-1 | TRBV18 | few | . | CASSPRTENTEAFF | TGTGCCAGCTCACCGCGGACAGAGAACACTGAAGCTTTCTTT
TRBJ2-1 | TRBV5-1 | . | TRBD1 | CASSFSDRGVNEQFF | TGCGCCAGCAGCTTCAGCGACAGGGGGGTCAATGAGCAGTTCTTC
TRBJ2-2 | TRBV15 | . | . | CATSRDPAGKAGELFF | TGTGCCACCAGCAGAGATCCGGCAGGGAAGGCCGGGGAGCTGTTTTTT
TRBJ1-3 | TRBV19 | few | . | CASNSPREGMSSGNTIYF | TGTGCCAGTAACTCCCCGAGGGAGGGGATGAGCTCTGGAAACACCATATATTTT
TRBJ1-4 | TRBV6-5 | . | . | CASSYANRAVDEKLFF | TGTGCCAGCAGTTACGCTAACAGGGCGGTTGATGAAAAACTGTTTTTT
TRBJ2-1 | TRBV28 | . | . | CASSFGLKQEQFF | TGTGCCAGCAGTTTCGGACTCAAACAGGAGCAGTTCTTC
TRBJ2-5 | TRBV24-1 | . | TRBD2 | CATSEELAGVETQYF | TGTGCCACCAGTGAGGAGCTAGCGGGAGTAGAGACCCAGTACTTC
TRBJ2-5 | TRBV7-3 | . | TRBD2 | CASSLGGRASETQYF | TGTGCCAGCAGCTTGGGCGGGAGGGCCTCAGAGACCCAGTACTTC
TRBJ1-5 | TRBV29-1 | . | . | CSVEGEGNQPQHF | TGCAGCGTTGAAGGCGAGGGAAATCAGCCCCAGCATTTT
TRBJ2-3 | TRBV7-8 | . | . | CASSLEGGMGTDTQYF | TGTGCCAGCAGCTTAGAGGGCGGGATGGGCACAGATACGCAGTATTTT
TRBJ1-1 | TRBV2 | . | TRBD1 | CASSVSRTGTMNTEAFF | TGTGCCAGCAGTGTCTCGAGGACAGGGACAATGAACACTGAAGCTTTCTTT
TRBJ2-1 | TRBV11-1 | . | . | CASSLGQGSNEQFF | TGTGCCAGCAGCTTAGGGCAGGGGAGCAATGAGCAGTTCTTC
TRBJ1-3 | TRBV28 | . | TRBD1 | CASSSPGQGTGNTIYF | TGTGCCAGCAGTTCCCCCGGACAGGGGACAGGAAACACCATATATTTT
TRBJ1-5 | TRBV6-2/TRBV6-3 | few | . | CASSLFTGSNQPQHF | TGTGCCAGCAGCCTATTCACAGGGTCCAATCAGCCCCAGCATTTT
TRBJ1-2 | TRBV7-6 | . | TRBD1 | CASSLDRGYGYTF | TGTGCCAGCAGCTTAGACAGGGGCTATGGCTACACCTTC
TRBJ1-1 | TRBV20-1 | few | . | CYPKPNTEAFF | TGCTATCCTAAGCCCAACACTGAAGCTTTCTTT
TRBJ1-1 | TRBV6-6 | . | . | CASSYAGEAFF | TGTGCCAGCAGTTACGCCGGGGAAGCTTTCTTT
TRBJ2-7 | TRBV30 | . | TRBD2 | CAWRELDLGLAGGLSYEQYF | TGTGCCTGGCGCGAGCTGGATTTGGGACTAGCGGGAGGACTCTCCTACGAGCAGTACTTC
TRBJ2-1 | TRBV7-9 | . | . | CASSFLGGPYNEQFF | TGTGCCAGCAGCTTTTTGGGGGGGCCCTACAATGAGCAGTTCTTC